This is a list of T cell receptor beta chains from one sample in a study of radiation and T cells in renal cell carcinoma. This table comes from immunoSEQ multiplex PCR, and its TCRdb copy is limited to in-frame clones, with some not included. The sample lists roughly 100,000 clones; 86% were seen once. This material consisted of blood, taken from a patient whose treatment included radiotherapy and nephrectomy. The source is a man aged 45 to 65 with renal cell carcinoma. CDR3s include the opening cysteine and the closing phenylalanine or tryptophan. Fields, in order: J gene, D gene, clone size, V gene, CDR3 DNA, CDR3 protein. The D gene is left open where the match is weak. Not all rows give a size; the values are once, few, many and, for expanded clones, a class.

TRBJ2-5	.	.	TRBV6-1	TGTGCCAGCAGGGACGGGTTCGGTGAGACCCAGTACTTC	CASRDGFGETQYF
TRBJ1-3	TRBD1	.	TRBV4-3	TGCGCCAGCAGCCAATGGAAGGGGGCCGCGGGAAACACCATATATTTT	CASSQWKGAAGNTIYF
TRBJ2-1	TRBD1	.	TRBV28	TGTGCCAGCAGTTTAGGACAGGGGGCGTTGGATGAGCAGTTCTTC	CASSLGQGALDEQFF
TRBJ1-5	.	.	TRBV5-1	TGCGCCAGCAGCTTCGCGAAGAAGAATAGCAATCAGCCCCAGCATTTT	CASSFAKKNSNQPQHF
TRBJ2-7	TRBD2	.	TRBV28	TGTGCCAGCAGTTTGATCGGGGAGGGCTACGAGCAGTACTTC	CASSLIGEGYEQYF
TRBJ1-4	.	.	TRBV5-1	TGCGCCAGCAGCTCGACCCCGAAGGCTAATGAAAAACTGTTTTTT	CASSSTPKANEKLFF
TRBJ1-1	.	.	TRBV6-1	TGTGCCAGCAGCGCGGACAGCATGAACACTGAAGCTTTCTTT	CASSADSMNTEAFF
TRBJ2-7	.	.	TRBV5-1	TGCGCCAGCAGCTTGGATAGATTAGGCAGCTCCTACGAGCAGTACTTC	CASSLDRLGSSYEQYF
TRBJ2-1	TRBD1	.	TRBV28	TGTGCCAGCACCTCGGGACAGGGGAACAATGAGCAGTTCTTC	CASTSGQGNNEQFF
TRBJ2-3	.	few	TRBV7-9	TGTGCCAGCAGCTTAACTTCGGAGGGAGCGCAGTATTTT	CASSLTSEGAQYF
TRBJ2-3	.	.	TRBV4-1	TGCGCCAGCAGCCAAACCGTGATAGCTAGCACAGATACGCAGTATTTT	CASSQTVIASTDTQYF
TRBJ1-2	.	.	TRBV19	TGTGCCAGTAGTCGCATGGGACGGCCTTTAAACTATGGCTACACCTTC	CASSRMGRPLNYGYTF
TRBJ2-2	.	.	TRBV5-1	TGCGCCAGCAGCTTGGACCCGGTAAACACCGGGGAGCTGTTTTTT	CASSLDPVNTGELFF
TRBJ2-5	.	.	TRBV6-5	TGTGCCAGCAGTTACTCTAACCCCGAAGAGACCCAGTACTTC	CASSYSNPEETQYF
TRBJ2-1	TRBD2	.	TRBV29-1	TGCAGCGTCGCCCCCGGGACTAGCGGGGTAATCAGTTACAATGAGCAGTTCTTC	CSVAPGTSGVISYNEQFF
TRBJ1-4	TRBD1	.	TRBV29-1	TGCAGCGGGGGACAGCCTAATGAAAAACTGTTTTTT	CSGGQPNEKLFF
TRBJ1-6	.	.	TRBV27	TGTGCCAGCAGTTTAGTATCGGGCAGGGGAGGTTCACCCCTCCACTTT	CASSLVSGRGGSPLHF
TRBJ1-4	TRBD1	.	TRBV4-3	TGCGCCAGCAGCCAAAGCCAAGGGACAGGGTGGGAAAAACTGTTTTTT	CASSQSQGTGWEKLFF
TRBJ2-5	TRBD2	.	TRBV5-1	TGCGCCAGCAGCTTGGTGCCTAGCGGGGGGACGGAGACCCAGTACTTC	CASSLVPSGGTETQYF
TRBJ2-7	.	.	TRBV4-1	TGCGCCAGCAGCCCGACACCGACTGCATACGAGCAGTACTTC	CASSPTPTAYEQYF
TRBJ2-3	TRBD2	.	TRBV4-1	TGCGCCAGCAGCCAAGAGAGCGGGGTAACTAGCACAGATACGCAGTATTTT	CASSQESGVTSTDTQYF
TRBJ2-5	.	.	TRBV5-1	TGCGCCAGCAGCGATCCCGGGGGGACCCAGTACTTC	CASSDPGGTQYF
TRBJ2-7	TRBD2	.	TRBV6-5	TGTGCCAGCAGTTATGCTCGCGGGAGAGTGTACGAGCAGTACTTC	CASSYARGRVYEQYF
TRBJ2-6	.	.	TRBV5-1	TGCGCCAGCAGCTTGTATGTGCGGGCAGGAGATGGGGCCAACGTCCTGACTTTC	CASSLYVRAGDGANVLTF
TRBJ1-3	.	.	TRBV7-9	TGTGCCAGCAGCTTCACAGGAGAGCGGGGAAACACCATATATTTT	CASSFTGERGNTIYF
TRBJ2-1	TRBD2	few	TRBV9	TGTGCCAGCAGCCCGACCGGGACTAGCGGGGGGGAGGAGCAGTTCTTC	CASSPTGTSGGEEQFF
TRBJ2-2	TRBD2	.	TRBV10-3	TGTGCCATCAGTGGCGGACTAGCGGGGAACACCGGGGAGCTGTTTTTT	CAISGGLAGNTGELFF
TRBJ2-5	.	.	TRBV5-1	TGCGCCAGCAGCTCTGTCCTGGCCCAAGAGACCCAGTACTTC	CASSSVLAQETQYF
TRBJ1-4	.	.	TRBV5-1	TGCGCCAGCAGCTTAGGGACCTCTTCAACTAATGAAAAACTGTTTTTT	CASSLGTSSTNEKLFF
TRBJ1-1	TRBD1	.	TRBV7-9	TGTGCCAGCAGCTGGACAGGTGCGAACACTGAAGCTTTCTTT	CASSWTGANTEAFF
TRBJ2-1	TRBD2	.	TRBV19	TGTGCCAGTCGAGGGCGGGGGTACAATGAGCAGTTCTTC	CASRGRGYNEQFF
TRBJ1-2	.	.	TRBV5-1	TGCGCCAGCAGCTTGGGCCAGGCTAACTATGGCTACACCTTC	CASSLGQANYGYTF
TRBJ2-5	.	.	TRBV29-1	TGCAGCGTGAGGGGTCGAGAGTGGGTAGGCGAGACCCAGTACTTC	CSVRGREWVGETQYF
TRBJ1-1	.	.	TRBV28	TGTGCCAGCAGTTTCAGGTTCCTTGACACTGAAGCTTTCTTT	CASSFRFLDTEAFF
TRBJ2-5	.	.	TRBV5-1	TGCGCCAGCAGCCTCCTTCCGGGGGCAGAAGAGACCCAGTACTTC	CASSLLPGAEETQYF
TRBJ1-5	.	.	TRBV4-1	TGCGCCAGCAGCCAAGTGATCAATGTTGTAAATCAGCCCCAGCATTTT	CASSQVINVVNQPQHF
TRBJ2-1	TRBD1	once	TRBV28	TGTGCCAGCAGCTGGACAGGGGGCACGTACAATGAGCAGTTCTTC	CASSWTGGTYNEQFF
TRBJ2-2	TRBD2	.	TRBV7-2	TGTGCCAGCAGCCCACTAGCGGGGGGGAACACCGGGGAGCTGTTTTTT	CASSPLAGGNTGELFF
TRBJ2-2	.	.	TRBV18	TGTGCCAGCTCACCGCCGACCGGAGTAGACACCGGGGAGCTGTTTTTT	CASSPPTGVDTGELFF
TRBJ1-5	.	.	TRBV19	TGTGCCAGTAGTGCCGTAATTGATAGTAGTCAGCCCCAGCATTTT	CASSAVIDSSQPQHF
TRBJ2-7	.	.	TRBV6-1	TGTGCCAGCACTGGTGGGGCAGGGGAAAACTACGAGCAGTACTTC	CASTGGAGENYEQYF
TRBJ1-3	.	.	TRBV5-1	TGCGCCAGCAGCTTAGATCACCCAGCTGGAAACACCATATATTTT	CASSLDHPAGNTIYF
TRBJ1-4	.	.	TRBV5-4	TGTGCCAGCAGCGCGGCCTCAGGGCGCGCTAATGAAAAACTGTTTTTT	CASSAASGRANEKLFF